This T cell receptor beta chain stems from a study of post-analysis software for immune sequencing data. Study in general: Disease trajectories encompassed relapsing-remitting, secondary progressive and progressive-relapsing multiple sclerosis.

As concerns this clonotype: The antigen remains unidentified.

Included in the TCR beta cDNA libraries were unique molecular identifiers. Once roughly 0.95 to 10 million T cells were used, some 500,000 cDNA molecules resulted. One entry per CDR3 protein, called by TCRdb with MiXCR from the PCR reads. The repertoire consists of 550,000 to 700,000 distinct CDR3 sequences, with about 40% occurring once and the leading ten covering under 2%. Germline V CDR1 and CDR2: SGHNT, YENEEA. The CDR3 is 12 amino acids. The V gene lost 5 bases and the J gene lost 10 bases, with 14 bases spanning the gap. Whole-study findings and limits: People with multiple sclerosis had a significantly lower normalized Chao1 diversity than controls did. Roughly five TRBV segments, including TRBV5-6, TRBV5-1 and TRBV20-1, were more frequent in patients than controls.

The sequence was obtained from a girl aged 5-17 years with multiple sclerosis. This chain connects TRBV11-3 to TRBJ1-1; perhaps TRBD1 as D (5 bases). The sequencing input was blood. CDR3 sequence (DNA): TGTGCCAGCAGCCAAAACCTCGGGGGAGCTTTCTTT. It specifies CASSQNLGGAFF.